The subject of this entry is one T cell receptor (beta chain). Clones were read by immunoSEQ multiplex PCR, and TCRdb kept only the in-frame ones, dropping some. In the table there are some 59,000 clones, more than 85% of which are singletons. This entry belongs to a study of OX40 agonist ivuxolimab in advanced cancers. About the study: Allowance was made for prior anti-PD-1, anti-PD-L1 or anti-CTLA-4 therapy, and approximately 40% had some.

The input for sequencing was CD4+ or CD8+ T cells sorted from blood, taken in a trial of the OX40 agonist ivuxolimab. This receptor was identified in an adult with an advanced solid tumor such as melanoma, head and neck, liver or kidney cancer.

The DNA for the CDR3 is TGTGCCAGCAGTGACGGACAGGTCTACAATGAGCAGTTCTTC. As protein: CASSDGQVYNEQFF. The chain carries TRBV6-4 and TRBJ2-1; 7 bases fit TRBD1. V dropped 2 bases and J dropped 3; count of bases not matched to a gene: 1. The CDR3 has 14 residues. CDR1 and CDR2 (germline): MRHNA, SNTAGT.